This entry describes one T cell receptor (beta chain). Its antigen is as yet unknown. RNA and DNA were co-extracted from around 20-30 mg of unsorted bulk tissue. This specimen comes from a study of tumor-infiltrating lymphocytes in primary liver carcinoma. Study outcomes and limitations: Lesser overlap characterized tumor-adjacent and tumor-blood pairs relative to tumor region pairs. Roughly 7-24% of top clones, and no more, occurred in all five tumor regions.

TCR beta cDNA was made from 500 ng total RNA with a constant-region primer. Investigators got TCR beta libraries out of three nested multiplex PCR rounds, done with slightly modified ARM-PCR. Each of the first two PCR rounds ran roughly 9 cycles with TRBV1-TRBV30 forward and C-beta reverse primers. TCRdb re-derived calls from the multiplex PCR reads in MiXCR, one entry per CDR3 protein. Altogether 75,000 or so distinct CDR3 sequences are present, more than 60% being singletons, with the ten largest covering about 27%. V was clipped by 5 bases and J by 3 bases; unmatched bases: 18. Germline lookup yields CDR1 SGHAT and CDR2 FQNNGV. CDR3 size: 18 residues.

V gene TRBV11-2 combines with J gene TRBJ1-1; 7 bases line up with TRBD1. The TCR comes from a man aged 40-55 years with primary liver carcinoma and hepatitis B virus infection. Sequencing input: liver tumor tissue from sampling region 4. The subset is: tumor region T4, right-lateral pole. For the CDR3, the DNA is TGTGCCAGCAGCCCGGAGGGCAGGGGGGCGCCTAGCGACACTGAAGCTTTCTTT. This sequence encodes CASSPEGRGAPSDTEAFF.